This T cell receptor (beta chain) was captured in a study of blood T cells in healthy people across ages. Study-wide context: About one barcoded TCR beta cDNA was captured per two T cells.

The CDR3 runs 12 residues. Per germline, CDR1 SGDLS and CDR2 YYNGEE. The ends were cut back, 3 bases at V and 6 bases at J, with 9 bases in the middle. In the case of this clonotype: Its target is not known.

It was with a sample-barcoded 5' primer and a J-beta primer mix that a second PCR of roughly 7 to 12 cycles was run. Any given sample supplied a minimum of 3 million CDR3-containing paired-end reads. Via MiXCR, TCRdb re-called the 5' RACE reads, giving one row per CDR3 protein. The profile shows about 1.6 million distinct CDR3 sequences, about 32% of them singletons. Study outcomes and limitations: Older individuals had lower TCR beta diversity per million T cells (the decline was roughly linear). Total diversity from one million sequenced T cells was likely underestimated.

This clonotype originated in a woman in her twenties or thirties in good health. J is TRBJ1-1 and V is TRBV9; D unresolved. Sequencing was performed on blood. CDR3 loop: CASSGISPEAFF. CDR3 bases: TGTGCCAGCAGCGGGATTTCTCCTGAAGCTTTCTTT. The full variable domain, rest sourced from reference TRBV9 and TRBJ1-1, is DSGVTQTPKHLITATGQRVTLRCSPRSGDLSVYWYQQSLDQGLQFLIQYYNGEERAKGNILERFSAQQFPDLHSELNLSSLELGDSALYFCASSGISPEAFFGQGTRLTVV.